Listed here is a single T cell receptor beta chain. This sample is part of a study of control samples from healthy donors and cancer patients. This CDR3 has 15 amino acids. The germline CDR1 and CDR2 sequences are LNHDA and SQIVND (reference sequence). Trimming pared 4 bases from V and 1 base from J, leaving 11 bases between. TCRdb keeps only in-frame clones here, not all; method: immunoSEQ multiplex PCR. The table has around 100,000 clones, around nine tenths seen once. This clonotype was obtained from a man in his sixties with lung cancer. The sequenced sample was PBMCs. The chain links TRBV19 to TRBJ1-5; unclear D gene. CDR3 in DNA: TGTGCCAGTAGTAAGGGAGTGTGGAGCAATCAGCCCCAGCATTTT. The encoded protein is CASSKGVWSNQPQHF.